Following are 13 T cell receptor beta chains from one sample sequenced in a study of shared clonotypes between healthy human individuals. Terminally differentiated effector memory CD45RA+ cells were left out of the naive CD8 fraction, which was CD45RO-negative and positively selected for CCR7. The table came from immunoSEQ multiplex PCR; TCRdb's copy has only in-frame clones and leaves some out. Here the sample spans some 740,000 clones, 80% to 95% being singletons. Sequencing was carried out using naive CD8+ T cells sorted from blood. Receptor source: a man aged 25 to 40 in good health.

The chain links TRBV11-2 to TRBJ2-7; tentative D call: TRBD1 (5 bases). The germline V gene has CDR1 SGHAT and CDR2 FQNNGV. Trimming cost V 5 bases and J 2 bases, with 16 bases left between them. The CDR3 spans 15 residues. CDR3 region: CASSQGRQGPYEQYF. The DNA of the CDR3 is TGTGCCAGCAGCCAGGGCCGGCAGGGTCCCTACGAGCAGTACTTC.

This clone occurred once. The V and J genes are TRBV5-6 and TRBJ2-1; 7 bases match TRBD2. Trimming cost V 4 bases and J 3 bases; bases outside gene matches: 4. Per germline, CDR1 SGHDT and CDR2 YYEEEE. CDR3 length equals 14 residues. The CDR3 region has the DNA TGTGCCAGCAGCCCAGGACTAGACTACAATGAGCAGTTCTTC. It codes for CASSPGLDYNEQFF.

This CDR3 reads CASSPIPRDRGDGYTF. CDR3 sequence (DNA): TGTGCCAGTAGTCCTATCCCCCGGGACAGGGGGGATGGCTACACCTTC. The chain combines TRBV19 with TRBJ1-2; TRBD1 matches 11 bases. Germline V lookup: CDR1 LNHDA, CDR2 SQIVND (reference sequence). The CDR3 contains 16 residues. V lost 5 bases to trimming and J lost 6 bases; unmatched junction nucleotides: 11.

The chain is built from TRBV11-1 and TRBJ2-1; 8 bases fit TRBD2. V lost 1 base, J lost 10 bases, and 6 bases stayed unmatched. The CDR3 totals 14 residues. Germline assignment: CDR1 SGHAT and CDR2 FQDESV (reference sequence). CDR3 in amino acids: CASSLVAGTREQFF. CDR3 DNA: TGTGCCAGCAGCTTAGTAGCCGGGACTAGGGAGCAGTTCTTC.

The V and J genes are TRBV9 and TRBJ2-1; D is unclear. CDR3 length: 16 amino acids. Germline loops: CDR1 SGDLS, CDR2 YYNGEE. V was pared by 0 bases and J by 5 bases, with 15 bases between. The CDR3 here is CASSVGDLMIDNEQFF. CDR3 DNA sequence: TGTGCCAGCAGCGTAGGCGACTTAATGATTGACAATGAGCAGTTCTTC. Together with reference TRBV9 and TRBJ2-1, the CDR3 gives the full variable domain: DSGVTQTPKHLITATGQRVTLRCSPRSGDLSVYWYQQSLDQGLQFLIQYYNGEERAKGNILERFSAQQFPDLHSELNLSSLELGDSALYFCASSVGDLMIDNEQFFGPGTRLTVL.

The J gene is TRBJ2-7, the V gene TRBV19, with D unclear. The V and J ends lost 4 bases and 0 bases respectively, with 7 bases between them. CDR3 length: 13 amino acids. Germline V CDR1 and CDR2: LNHDA, SQIVND (reference sequence). The CDR3 protein is CASSTGHSYEQYF. The CDR3 DNA is TGTGCCAGTAGTACGGGCCACTCCTACGAGCAGTACTTC.

This clone was picked up one time. The chain employs TRBV27 and TRBJ2-2, with 7 bases lining up with TRBD1. This CDR3 comprises 15 residues. V shed 4 bases and J 1 base; nucleotides not matched to a gene: 3. Per germline, CDR1 MNHEY and CDR2 SMNVEV (reference sequence). CDR3: CASSWDRGNTGELFF. CDR3 coding DNA: TGTGCCAGCAGTTGGGACAGAGGGAACACCGGGGAGCTGTTTTTT.

The chain couples TRBV11-2 to TRBJ2-5; 12 positions match TRBD2. CDR1 is SGHAT, CDR2 FQNNGV, per germline. The V segment lost 4 bases and the J segment 2 bases; nucleotides outside the gene matches: 5. The CDR3 has 16 amino acids. In DNA, the CDR3 is TGTGCCAGCAGCTCGACTCTAGCGGGAGGGCAAGAGACCCAGTACTTC. It translates to CASSSTLAGGQETQYF. The variable domain in full, completed from reference TRBV11-2 and TRBJ2-5, reads EAGVAQSPRYKIIEKRQSVAFWCNPISGHATLYWYQQILGQGPKLLIQFQNNGVVDDSQLPKDRFSAERLKGVDSTLKIQPAKLEDSAVYLCASSSTLAGGQETQYFGPGTRLLVL.

The rearrangement links TRBV6-1 to TRBJ2-5, with 8 bases matching TRBD1. The germline CDR1 and CDR2 sequences are MNHNS and SASEGT. V lost 7 bases and J lost 3; bases outside the gene matches: 7. The CDR3 is made up of 14 amino acids. CDR3 region: CASKQGGYKETQYF. The DNA of the CDR3 is TGTGCCAGCAAACAGGGGGGATACAAAGAGACCCAGTACTTC.

This chain links TRBV9 with TRBJ2-2, with D perhaps matching TRBD1 (6 bases). The V end was cut by 8 bases, the J end by 2 bases, with 13 bases between. Germline V gives CDR1 SGDLS, CDR2 YYNGEE. This CDR3 contains 14 residues. DNA for the CDR3: TGTGCCAGTATCAACAGGGATAACACCGGGGAGCTGTTTTTT. It specifies CASINRDNTGELFF.

The chain employs TRBV28 and TRBJ2-7; D gene ambiguous. The CDR3 totals 13 residues. Germline V CDR1 and CDR2: MDHEN, SYDVKM. The V end lost 2 bases, the J end lost 3 bases, and 8 bases lay between the germline ends. This CDR3 is CASSLVSYYEQYF. CDR3 nucleotides: TGTGCCAGCAGTTTAGTCAGTTACTACGAGCAGTACTTC.

V usage is TRBV7-9 and J usage is TRBJ2-1, with 9 bases matching TRBD2. The CDR3 is 17 residues long. V gave up 4 bases and J gave up 0 bases; unmatched junction bases: 7. In germline, CDR1 is SEHNR, CDR2 FQNEAQ (reference sequence). In DNA, the CDR3 is TGTGCCAGCAGCTCGACCGTTAGCGGGAGCTCCTACAATGAGCAGTTCTTC. It specifies CASSSTVSGSSYNEQFF.

The chain is built from TRBV19 and TRBJ2-7, with TRBD2 matching over 7 bases. Per the germline V gene, CDR1 is LNHDA and CDR2 is SQIVND (reference sequence). J was trimmed by 9 bases and V by 9 bases; bases with no gene match: 14. CDR3 length: 13 amino acids. DNA for the CDR3: TGTGCCAGCTCGGGACTACCGGGACGAGGGCAGTACTTC. It specifies CASSGLPGRGQYF. Full variable domain (missing parts from reference TRBV19 and TRBJ2-7): DGGITQSPKYLFRKEGQNVTLSCEQNLNHDAMYWYRQDPGQGLRLIYYSQIVNDFQKGDIAEGYSVSREKKESFPLTVTSAQKNPTAFYLCASSGLPGRGQYFGPGTRLTVT.